The rows below give T cell receptor beta chains drawn from one sample of a study of long-term antiretroviral therapy in people with HIV. Measured with immunoSEQ multiplex PCR; TCRdb has only the in-frame clones, and not every one. The sample lists some 17,000 clones; around four fifths were seen once. Sequences were derived from unsorted PBMCs, sampled approximately 2.5 years before starting antiretroviral therapy. These receptors were obtained from a woman in her forties or fifties with HIV. Each CDR3 is given with its conserved first and last residue. The D gene is left open where the match is weak. Only part of the rows carry a size: once, few, many, or a class if the clone is expanded.

TRBV5-1,-,-,TRBJ2-1,TGCGCCAGCAGCCCTCCGAGTAATGAGCAGTTCTTC,CASSPPSNEQFF
TRBV11-2,-,-,TRBJ1-2,TGTGCCAGCAGCTTAGTGCAGGGTAACTATGGCTACACCTTC,CASSLVQGNYGYTF
TRBV25-1,TRBD1,once,TRBJ2-6,TGTGCCAGCAGTCCCCGACAGGGATACTCTGGGGCCAACGTCCTGACTTTC,CASSPRQGYSGANVLTF
TRBV5-8,-,-,TRBJ1-5,TGTGCCAGCACCTTAACCCAGGGTTCACAGCCCCAGCATTTT,CASTLTQGSQPQHF
TRBV29-1,-,-,TRBJ1-4,TGCAGCGTGGATCCGGGGACAAGGGGTGAAAAACTGTTTTTT,CSVDPGTRGEKLFF
TRBV9,TRBD2,-,TRBJ2-1,TGTGCCAGCAGCGGGGGGGACTACCTAGGGATTGAGCAGTTCTTC,CASSGGDYLGIEQFF
TRBV6-1,-,-,TRBJ2-3,TGTGCCAGCGGAGAGGGGGACACAGATACGCAGTATTTT,CASGEGDTDTQYF
TRBV4-2,TRBD2,-,TRBJ2-1,TGTGCCAGCAGCCCGGGACTAGCGGGGCCCTCCTACAATGAGCAGTTCTTC,CASSPGLAGPSYNEQFF
TRBV7-9,TRBD1,-,TRBJ1-1,TGTGCCAGCAGCTTAGCGCGGACAGGGCTTACTGAAGCTTTCTTT,CASSLARTGLTEAFF
TRBV5-6,-,-,TRBJ1-6,TGTGCCAGCAGCCGGGGGGGGACCGGAGGTTCACCCCTCCACTTT,CASSRGGTGGSPLHF
TRBV30,-,-,TRBJ1-5,TGTGCCTGGAGTGTAGGAGGGAACCAGCCCCAGCATTTT,CAWSVGGNQPQHF
TRBV7-3,-,-,TRBJ1-2,TGTGCCAGCAGCCCCAAAGGACCGGGCTATGGCTACACCTTC,CASSPKGPGYGYTF